This T cell receptor beta chain was observed in a study of human T cells and chemical hapten exposure. The study, taken as a whole, reports: Sensitization with DPC brought no change to TCRs above 1 in 1000 in frequency.

Blood, whole and unfractionated, served as the source for total RNA extraction. CDR1 and CDR2 (germline): MNHNY, SVGAGI (reference sequence). This CDR3 is 13 amino acids long. The V segment lost 10 bases and the J segment 2 bases; nucleotides outside the gene matches: 5. This clonotype was recorded many times. The antigen is unknown. The library labeled individual cDNA molecules by adding unique molecular identifiers to them. As handled by the study authors: Sequenced samples showed a median of approximately 96,000 TCRs each, with counts running from about 20,000 to 690,000. TCRdb called the 5' RACE reads again in MiXCR, with one record for every CDR3 protein. The V and J calls were determined by TCRdb, not by the authors. Here the sample spans 120,000 to 150,000 distinct CDR3 sequences, about 4.3% being singletons.

This sequence originates from a female donor in good health. The chain employs TRBV6-6 and TRBJ1-1; 9 positions match TRBD1. This CDR3 reads CATGQGRNTEAFF. The CDR3 nucleotides read TGTGCCACAGGACAGGGGAGAAACACTGAAGCTTTCTTT.